This section outlines one T cell receptor beta chain sequence together with its context. Its antigen remains unknown. Germline-derived CDR1 and CDR2 are ENHRY and SYGVKD. The CDR3 covers 15 residues. V shed 4 bases, J shed 5 bases, and the junction held 7 bases outside the gene matches. The study used thymus tissue resected during corrective heart surgery. Among the donors, all were healthy Finnish infants having corrective surgery for congenital heart defects. The sample is drawn from a study of human thymus T cells. Study-level findings and limits: In thymic and blood repertoires alike, V and J usage looked biased. A high degree of thymic repertoire overlap among unrelated individuals was reported in related research.

The protocol was immunoSEQ multiplex PCR, while the TCRdb copy is restricted to in-frame clones and leaves out a portion. The sample consists of around 130,000 clones, around 94% of them appearing once. The source is a boy younger than two with a congenital heart defect but otherwise immunologically healthy. The sequenced sample was thymus tissue. This chain connects TRBV10-3 to TRBJ2-5; TRBD2 agrees at 10 bases. The CDR3 region is CAISGQRGGRETQYF. The CDR3 DNA sequence: TGTGCCATCAGTGGTCAGCGGGGGGGCCGGGAGACCCAGTACTTC.